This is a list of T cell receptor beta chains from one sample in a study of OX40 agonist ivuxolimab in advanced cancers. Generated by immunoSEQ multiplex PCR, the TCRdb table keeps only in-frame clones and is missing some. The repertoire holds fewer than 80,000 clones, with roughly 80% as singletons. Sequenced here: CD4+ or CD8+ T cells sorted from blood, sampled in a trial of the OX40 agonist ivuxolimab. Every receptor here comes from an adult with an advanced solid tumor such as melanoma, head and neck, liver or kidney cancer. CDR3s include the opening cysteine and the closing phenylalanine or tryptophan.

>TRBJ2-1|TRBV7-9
CASSARTGGDEQFF
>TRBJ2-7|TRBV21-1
CASSKGPTSSYEQYF
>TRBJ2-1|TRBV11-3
CASSLGLPGVNEQFF
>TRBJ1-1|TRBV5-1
CASSFLDRETEAFF
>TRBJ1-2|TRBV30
CAWSVKANYGYTF
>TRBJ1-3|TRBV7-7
CAIQAGDSGNTIYF
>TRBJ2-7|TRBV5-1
CASSSVSQAEQYF
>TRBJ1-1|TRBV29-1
CSDGQGPEAFF
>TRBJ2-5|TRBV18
CASSPARSETQYF
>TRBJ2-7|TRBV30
CAWSVLVGLTSYEQYF
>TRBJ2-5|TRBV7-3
CASSQRGQGEETQYF
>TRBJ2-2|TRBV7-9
CASSLAGELFF
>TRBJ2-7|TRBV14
CASSQYGGRYEQYF
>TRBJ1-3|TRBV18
CASSPTDTGGNTIYF
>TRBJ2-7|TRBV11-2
CASSLGDGYEQYF
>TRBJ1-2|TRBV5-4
CASSTPGANYGYTF
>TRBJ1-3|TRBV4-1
CASSQDVAQTATSGNTIYF
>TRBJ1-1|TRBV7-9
CASSQTENTEAFF
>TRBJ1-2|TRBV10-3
CAINPDSVAGYTF
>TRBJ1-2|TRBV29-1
CSVEGQGNYGYTF
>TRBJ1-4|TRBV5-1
CASSLEAGREKLFF
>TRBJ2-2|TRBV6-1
CASSDPIAGVAGELFF
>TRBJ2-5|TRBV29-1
CSARGEETQYF
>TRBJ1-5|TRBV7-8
CASSLGGGSNQPQHF
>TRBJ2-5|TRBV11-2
CASSLGVLEETQYF
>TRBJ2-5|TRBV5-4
CASSLEARDGKQETQYF
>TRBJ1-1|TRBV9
CASSPWTGLGNTEAFF